Described below is a single T cell receptor (beta chain) sequence and its context. This clone was counted between two and nine times. No antigen is known for it. No base quality values were provided; no much bigger clone lies one nucleotide off. The cohort was made up of roughly 670 healthy bone marrow donors. All cohort members were sampled while nominally healthy, although unrecorded immune exposures were likely present. The donor tested CMV seropositive, placing the donor among the approximately 290 seropositive members of the cohort. Each donor provided a peripheral blood sample, and peripheral blood mononuclear cells were used for TCR beta sequencing. The Qiagen DNeasy Blood Extraction Kit was used to extract genomic DNA from the blood cell samples. Cut back by 6 bases and 5 bases, the V and J ends lie 11 bases apart. Sequences SGHRS (CDR1) and YFSETQ (CDR2) are obtained from the germline V gene. The CDR3 holds 12 amino acids from the cysteine to the phenylalanine. Only the CDR3 portion is preserved as DNA: 36 bases, with reading frame beginning at the first base.

This sample was included in a study of cytomegalovirus exposure and HLA in healthy donors (dated by TCRdb to 2017 to 2019). Regarding the complete study: An earlier analysis of 587 of the donors reported approximately 300 Gb of sequence data and 100 million to 140 million unique TCR beta sequences from around 200 million T cells. All discovery cohort repertoires had been generated on a single sequencing platform. A later analysis re-examined previously published TCR beta repertoires from several hundred donors and added high-resolution HLA genotyping to investigate patterns of TCR occurrence. An earlier analysis of several hundred of the donors used high-throughput TCR beta sequencing to judge whether each TCR beta V gene segment behaved as functional or pseudogenic. The later analysis used no new phenotypic data to find candidate immune exposures, relying instead on TCR beta sequences and their occurrence across donors. The study used immunosequencing to profile the T cell repertoires of approximately 640 subjects and linked those repertoires to cytomegalovirus serostatus. HLA typing included class I and class II loci at four-digit resolution. Of the roughly 400 genotyped donors, roughly 76% were placed in the genetic ancestry cluster associated with self-reported Caucasian donors. To predict cytomegalovirus infection status, the study combined high-throughput TCR immunosequencing, statistical association of individual TCRs with disease status, and machine learning. Donor age, sex, ethnicity and CMV serostatus were compiled together with the repertoire data. Around 330 gigabases of sequencing data and roughly 81 million unique TCR sequences made up an early release that covered 640 HLA-typed donors. The aim of the study was to test whether cataloging public T cell receptors could identify signatures of past pathogen exposure. Besides the first cohort of under 700 subjects, a separate validation cohort made up of over 95 different subjects was used. On average, 235,054 unique TCR beta nucleotide sequences were sequenced per donor among roughly 430 genotyped donors of the cohort, with around 19% of those sequences being non-productive. Typing coverage varied by locus: roughly 620-640 donors for A, B, C, DRB1 and DQB1; 500 to 550 for DQA1; more than 600 for DPA1; fewer than 480 for DPB1. Four to six DR-DQ haplotypes were handled as single units for association and clustering because linkage in the cohort was strong. A later genetic analysis used genome-wide SNP genotypes for about 65% of the roughly 670 donors, treating that subset as a discovery cohort.

What the authors observed across the whole study: A later genetic analysis reported fewer N-insertions in productive TCRs among donors in an Asian-associated ancestry cluster than the 666-donor mean. V-gene and J-gene trimming of TCR beta chains was associated with a missense DCLRE1C variant in a later genetic analysis, and the association was replicated in an independent cohort. Several of the top co-occurrence clusters appeared to be linked to parvovirus B19, influenza, CMV and Epstein-Barr virus, according to a later analysis. In an earlier analysis of some 640 of the donors, most TCR beta V segments were observed in productive rearrangements about 87% or about 30% of the time, broadly matching IMGT annotations. Most CMV-associated TCR beta chains appeared to be HLA-restricted in a later analysis, and the HLA associations seemed to be driven largely by CMV exposure. The earlier analysis of 587 of the donors excluded about 16 rarely observed V segments, including chromosome 9 orphons, because counts were too low. Assigning TCR associations to individual alleles was difficult when HLA alleles, especially DR and DQ, strongly co-occurred. A further reported finding was that TCR beta sequences accurately predicted the HLA-A and HLA-B alleles for most subjects in the first cohort. HLA typing was unavailable for some donors at each locus, so association tests used only the typed subset. In a later analysis, TCR association rates were found to vary across HLA loci, with the most associated TCRs seen for DRB1 alleles and the fewest for HLA-C alleles. For the cohort, immune exposure information was limited to CMV serostatus. The cohort was sequenced for TCR beta chains only, and without alpha or paired-chain data the features that could be detected were limited. Compared with equally common non-associated chains, HLA-associated TCR beta chains in a later analysis were more clonally expanded and had lower generation probabilities. The study listed around 160 TCR beta chains as associated with cytomegalovirus. The classifier was reported to diagnose cytomegalovirus status with high specificity and sensitivity in both the original and validation cohorts. At a false discovery rate of 0.05, a later analysis linked about 17,000 TCR beta sequences to specific HLA alleles. Most TCR sequences were observed very rarely across donors, whereas some public TCRs were present in many individuals. Some IMGT-functional V segments, including TRBV6-2 and TRBV6-3, could not be told apart with the 87-base-pair reads, so those segments were excluded. A cluster of highly shared sequence variants was judged likely to be a technical artifact of the sequencing pipeline. Linkage disequilibrium might explain the correlated functional status among segregating V segments, but an unknown experimental factor could not be excluded. The authors suggested that the approach could potentially be extended to other disease states and immunological phenotypes. Roughly uniform sequencing depth across donors was assumed in presence/absence analyses, although this assumption may not hold. Three of the identified cytomegalovirus-associated TCR beta chains were confirmed in vitro to be specific for cytomegalovirus antigens.

The library was generated by the immunoSEQ multiplex PCR assay. For the multiplex PCR, a mixture combining 60 forward primers for TCR Vbeta segments and 13 reverse primers for TCR Jbeta segments was used. The CDR3 region of rearranged TCR beta genes was amplified from genomic DNA with a multiplex PCR assay. On the Illumina HiSeq System, the amplified TCR beta libraries were sequenced as 87-base-pair reads. On the study's bioinformatics: A later analysis tallied around 82 million unique TCR beta chains across the 666 repertoires, and about 12 million of those chains were shared by two or more donors. Raw reads were error-corrected and collapsed into unique sequences by a nearest-neighbor algorithm in which closely related sequences were merged to remove PCR and sequencing errors. Alignment of CDR3 sequences to IMGT reference sequences was used to assign V, D and J gene segments. For a sequence to be retained, a match of at least six nucleotides was required to both a V gene segment and a J gene segment. Rearrangements were called productive when the CDR3 lacked stop codons and stayed in frame with V and J; all others were non-productive. Following IMGT convention, CDR3 was defined as the stretch from the second conserved V-encoded cysteine to the conserved J-encoded phenylalanine. Sequences without an unambiguous match to a single V gene segment were excluded from the earlier analysis of approximately 560 of the donors. An earlier analysis of 450 to 650 of the donors called V segments functional above 56.7% productive rearrangements and segregating when the between-donor standard deviation exceeded 5%. A statistical classification framework was developed to diagnose cytomegalovirus status using the catalog of TCR beta chain sequences. In a later analysis, V and J genes were assigned by comparing TCR nucleotide sequences against IMGT/GENE-DB human TR gene sequences. In a later analysis, CDR3 sequences and most-parsimonious VDJ recombination scenarios were assigned using the TCRdist pipeline. A later analysis defined each TCR beta chain by its CDR3 amino acid sequence plus V-gene family, and excluded reads lacking a unique V-gene family. A later analysis removed 592 highly shared, low-generation-probability nucleotide sequences to deal with suspected cross-contamination and a sequencing artifact. In a later analysis, a clonal expansion index for each public chain was calculated from normalized within-repertoire ranks of inferred template counts. In a later analysis, generation probabilities were computed using a VDJ recombination model fitted to out-of-frame rearrangements, and the results were checked against IGoR. In a later analysis, TCR-TCR, TCR-HLA and TCR-CMV co-occurrence was scored with hypergeometric tests, and a repertoire-size bias correction was applied to TCR pairs. False discovery rates were estimated in a later analysis by permuting HLA or CMV assignments 20 times. In a later analysis, co-occurring TCRs were grouped using DBSCAN, with TCRdist sequence similarity added in when clustering inside HLA-allele-positive subsets. Repertoires with fewer than 30,000 or more than 120,000 public chains, plus five repertoires with anomalous nucleotide sharing, were excluded from co-occurrence clustering. Drawn from immuneACCESS, this table holds only the in-frame rearrangements with V and J called that TCRdb kept. Clones are partly lost; checked studies trace under half to an unresolved V gene and leave the rest unexplained. That table gives V, J and clone size, and the DNA gave D and trimming. Here the sample has about 150,000 clones; just under 65% occur a single time. About 7.1% of the sample rests with the top ten.

Material for sequencing was PBMCs. The TCR originated in a woman aged 55-75 years in good health and CMV-seropositive. This chain is built from TRBV5-1 and TRBJ2-5; a tentative D call is TRBD1 (5 bases match). The CDR3: CASTSGLETQYF. The sequenced DNA is TGCGCCAGCACCTCAGGGTTGGAGACCCAGTACTTC.